This T cell receptor beta chain was obtained from a study of T cells after yellow fever vaccination. This clonotype was counted only a few times. TCRdb itself ran the 5' RACE reads through MiXCR, one entry per CDR3 protein. Here the sample spans some 500,000 distinct CDR3 sequences, roughly 13% being singletons. This CDR3 is 13 amino acids long. Germline V lookup: CDR1 LGHDT, CDR2 YNNKEL (reference sequence). Trimming took off 1 base at V and 8 bases at J, with 11 bases between the two ends. This chain links TRBV3-1 with TRBJ1-2; D is uncertain. The material sequenced was PBMCs, taken on the day of the yellow fever booster vaccination. This TCR was recovered from a man aged 25-40 years who received the YFV17D yellow fever vaccine. For the CDR3, the DNA is TGTGCCAGCAGCCAAGTGGGCAGTTCCGGCTACACCTTC. Protein sequence: CASSQVGSSGYTF.